The rows below give T cell receptor beta chains drawn from one sample of a study of untreated major depressive disorder. Some clones are missing from TCRdb's copy, which holds only in-frame ones; the method was immunoSEQ multiplex PCR. The data show 15,000 to 20,000 clones, under 90% seen once. Sample: CD4+ T cells from PBMCs. These receptors originate from a woman under 40 in good health. CDR3s include the opening cysteine and the closing phenylalanine or tryptophan. D genes are given only for firm matches. The size of a clone is reported for some rows only, either as once, few or many, or as a class for expanded clones.

v_call	cdr3_length	j_call	d_call	clone_size	cdr3_nt	cdr3_aa
TRBV27	14	TRBJ1-5	-	few	TGTGCCAGCAGTTTTGATGCCGTGAGAAGCTCCCAGCATTTT	CASSFDAVRSSQHF
TRBV7-2	17	TRBJ1-4	TRBD1	-	TGTGCCAGCAGCTTAGACCCACGAGGGGGCCCAGATGAAAAACTGTTTTTT	CASSLDPRGGPDEKLFF
TRBV5-4	16	TRBJ2-2	TRBD2	-	TGTGCCAGCAGCACCCGGACTAGAGGGGACACCGGGGAGCTGTTTTTT	CASSTRTRGDTGELFF
TRBV2	14	TRBJ1-1	TRBD1	-	TGTGCCAGCAGCAGACAGGGAGCGGGCACTGAAGCTTTCTTT	CASSRQGAGTEAFF
TRBV29-1	12	TRBJ2-1	-	-	TGCAGCGTTGAATTTGAAGCGGGCGAGCAGTTCTTC	CSVEFEAGEQFF
TRBV18	15	TRBJ2-1	-	-	TGTGCCAGCTCACCGCAGGGGTTATCCTACAATGAGCAGTTCTTC	CASSPQGLSYNEQFF
TRBV29-1	14	TRBJ2-7	-	few	TGCAGCGTTAAATGGACGCTGAGCTCCTACGAGCAGTACTTC	CSVKWTLSSYEQYF
TRBV7-8	12	TRBJ2-1	-	once	TGTGCCAGCAGCTTAGAACACAATGAGCAGTTCTTC	CASSLEHNEQFF
TRBV29-1	13	TRBJ2-1	-	-	TGCAGCGCTGACGCCCAGGGGCTCAATGAGCAGTTCTTC	CSADAQGLNEQFF
TRBV29-1	13	TRBJ1-2	TRBD1	-	TGCAGCGTTGATGGGACAGGGGGCTATGGCTACACCTTC	CSVDGTGGYGYTF